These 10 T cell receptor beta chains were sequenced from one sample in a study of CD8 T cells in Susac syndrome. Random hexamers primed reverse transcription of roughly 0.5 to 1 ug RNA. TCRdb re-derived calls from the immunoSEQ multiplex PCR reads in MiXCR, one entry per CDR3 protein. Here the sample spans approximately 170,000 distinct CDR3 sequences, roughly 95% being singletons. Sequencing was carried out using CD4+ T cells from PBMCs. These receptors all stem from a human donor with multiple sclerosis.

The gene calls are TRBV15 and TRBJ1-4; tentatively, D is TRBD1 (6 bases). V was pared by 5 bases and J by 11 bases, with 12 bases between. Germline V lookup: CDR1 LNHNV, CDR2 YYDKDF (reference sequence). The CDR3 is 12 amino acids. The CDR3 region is CATSGRDTKLFF. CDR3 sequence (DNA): TGTGCCACCAGCGGCCGGGACACCAAACTGTTTTTT.

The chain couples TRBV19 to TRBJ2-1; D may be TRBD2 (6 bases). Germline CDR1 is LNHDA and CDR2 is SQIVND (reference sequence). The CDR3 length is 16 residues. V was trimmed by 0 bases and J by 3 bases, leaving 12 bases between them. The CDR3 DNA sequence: TGTGCCAGTAGTATAGACAGGTTCGGGAGCTACAATGAGCAGTTCTTC. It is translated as CASSIDRFGSYNEQFF.

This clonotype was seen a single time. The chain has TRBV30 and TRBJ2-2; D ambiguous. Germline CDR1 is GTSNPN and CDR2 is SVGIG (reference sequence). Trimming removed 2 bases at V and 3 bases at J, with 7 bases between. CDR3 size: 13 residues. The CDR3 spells CAWSPTHTGELFF. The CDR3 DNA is TGTGCCTGGAGTCCTACTCACACCGGGGAGCTGTTTTTT.

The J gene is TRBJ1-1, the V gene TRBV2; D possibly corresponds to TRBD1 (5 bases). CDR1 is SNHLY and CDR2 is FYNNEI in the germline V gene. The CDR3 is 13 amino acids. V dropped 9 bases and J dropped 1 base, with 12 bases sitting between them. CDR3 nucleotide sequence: TGTGCCAGGGGGGACGGAGGGAACACTGAAGCTTTCTTT. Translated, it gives CARGDGGNTEAFF.

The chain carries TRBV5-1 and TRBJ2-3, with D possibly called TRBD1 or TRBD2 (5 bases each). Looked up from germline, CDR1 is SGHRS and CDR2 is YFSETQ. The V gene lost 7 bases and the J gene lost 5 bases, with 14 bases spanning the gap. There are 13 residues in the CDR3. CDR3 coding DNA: TGCGCCAGCGGGGACCGCCTAAGAGATACGCAGTATTTT. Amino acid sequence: CASGDRLRDTQYF.

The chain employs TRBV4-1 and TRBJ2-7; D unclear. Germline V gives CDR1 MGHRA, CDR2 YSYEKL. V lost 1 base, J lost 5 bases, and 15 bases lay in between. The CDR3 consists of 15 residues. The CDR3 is CASSQASWSTDEQYF. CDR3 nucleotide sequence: TGCGCCAGCAGCCAAGCATCGTGGAGTACCGACGAGCAGTACTTC.

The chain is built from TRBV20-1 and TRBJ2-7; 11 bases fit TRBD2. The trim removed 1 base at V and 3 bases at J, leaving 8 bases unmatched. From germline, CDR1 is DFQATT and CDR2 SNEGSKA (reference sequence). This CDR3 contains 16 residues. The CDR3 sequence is CSARGLEGTSGYEQYF. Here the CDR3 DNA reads TGCAGTGCTAGAGGATTAGAAGGGACTAGCGGCTACGAGCAGTACTTC.

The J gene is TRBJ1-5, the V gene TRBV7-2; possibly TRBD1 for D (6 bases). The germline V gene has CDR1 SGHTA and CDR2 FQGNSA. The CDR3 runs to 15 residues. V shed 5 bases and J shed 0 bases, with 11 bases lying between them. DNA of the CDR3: TGTGCCAGCAGCGGGACATTACTTAGCAATCAGCCCCAGCATTTT. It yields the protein CASSGTLLSNQPQHF.

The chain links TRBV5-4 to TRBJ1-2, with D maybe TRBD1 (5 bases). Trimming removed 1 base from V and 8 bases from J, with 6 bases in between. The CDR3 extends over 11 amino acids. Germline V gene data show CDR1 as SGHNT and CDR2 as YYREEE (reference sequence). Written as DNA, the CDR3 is TGTGCCAGCAGCTTGTCAGGGGGCTACACCTTC. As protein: CASSLSGGYTF.

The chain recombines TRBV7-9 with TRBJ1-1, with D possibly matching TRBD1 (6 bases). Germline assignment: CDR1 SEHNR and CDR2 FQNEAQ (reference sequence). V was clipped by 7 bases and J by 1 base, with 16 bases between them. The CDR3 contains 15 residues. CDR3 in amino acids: CASNGGPAENTEAFF. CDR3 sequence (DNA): TGTGCCAGCAATGGGGGCCCGGCAGAGAACACTGAAGCTTTCTTT.